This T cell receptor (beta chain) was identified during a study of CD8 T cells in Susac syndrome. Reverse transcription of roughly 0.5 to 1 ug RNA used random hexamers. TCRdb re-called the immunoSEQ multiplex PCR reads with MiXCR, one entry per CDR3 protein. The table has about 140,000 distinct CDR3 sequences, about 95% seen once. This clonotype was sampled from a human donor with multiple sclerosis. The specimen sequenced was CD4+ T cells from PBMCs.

The CDR3 sequence: CSVAVSYEQYF. The DNA for the CDR3 is TGCAGCGTTGCGGTCTCCTACGAGCAGTACTTC. This chain links TRBV29-1 with TRBJ2-7; D not resolved. The CDR3 extends over 11 amino acids. From germline, CDR1 is SQVTM and CDR2 ANQGSEA. The V end was cut by 4 bases, the J end by 0 bases, with 4 bases between.